Following are 9 T cell receptor beta chains from one sample sequenced in a study of radiation and T cells in renal cell carcinoma. The sample's treatment: treatment-naive control, cytoreductive nephrectomy. Data came from immunoSEQ multiplex PCR; TCRdb stores just in-frame clones and leaves some out. The data show about 15,000 clones, approximately 60% seen once. The specimen comprised tumor tissue, sampled from a patient whose treatment was nephrectomy without radiotherapy. The source is a man aged 55 to 69 with renal cell carcinoma.

The V gene is TRBV28, the J gene TRBJ1-4, with D maybe TRBD1 (5 bases). CDR1 is MDHEN, CDR2 SYDVKM, per germline. The CDR3 extends over 16 amino acids. V was cut by 4 bases and J by 10 bases, with 22 bases left in between. This CDR3 is CASSSSLGDPTGKLFF. The CDR3 DNA reads TGTGCCAGCAGTTCCTCCCTAGGGGACCCAACGGGAAAACTGTTTTTT.

The V gene is TRBV4-2, the J gene TRBJ2-3; tentative D call: TRBD1 (5 bases). Germline V gives CDR1 LGHNA, CDR2 YNFKEQ. The CDR3 sequence is 16 residues long. Trimming shortened V by 0 bases and J by 2 bases, and 12 bases separated the two germline ends. For the CDR3, the DNA is TGTGCCAGCAGCCAAGATATGGGGCAGAACACAGATACGCAGTATTTT. The encoded protein is CASSQDMGQNTDTQYF.

This clone is a singleton in its sample. The chain combines TRBV2 with TRBJ2-4, with D uncertain. This CDR3 contains 15 residues. Trimming stripped 3 bases from V and 0 bases from J, with 9 bases between. CDR1 is SNHLY, CDR2 FYNNEI, per germline. The CDR3 is CASSEWQEAKNIQYF. CDR3 bases: TGTGCCAGCAGTGAGTGGCAGGAAGCCAAAAACATTCAGTACTTC.

The gene calls are TRBV5-1 and TRBJ1-5; D perhaps matches TRBD1 (6 bases). Germline V gene lookup returns CDR1 SGHRS and CDR2 YFSETQ. Trimming stripped 4 bases from V and 3 bases from J, with 20 bases between. CDR3 length: 17 amino acids. CDR3: CASSPQPGERDNQPQHF. The CDR3 DNA is TGCGCCAGCAGCCCTCAACCAGGGGAAAGAGACAATCAGCCCCAGCATTTT.

A word on this clone: The sample has other DNA sequences that encode this CDR3 too. This chain links TRBV13 with TRBJ2-3; possible D gene TRBD2, 7 bases. The germline V gene has CDR1 PRHDT and CDR2 FYEKMQ (reference sequence). Trimming cost V 5 bases and J 3 bases, with 21 bases left between them. The CDR3 consists of 17 residues. The CDR3 DNA reads as TGTGCCAGCAGCGTCTCATGGGGGCGGGAGTGGACAGATACGCAGTATTTT. Its protein is CASSVSWGREWTDTQYF.

As regards this clone: This same CDR3 is encoded by further DNA sequences in the sample. The V call is TRBV5-1, the J call TRBJ1-2; D is ambiguous. The germline gives CDR1 SGHRS, CDR2 YFSETQ. The CDR3 consists of 14 residues. V lost 0 bases and J 4 bases, leaving 10 bases between the germline ends. CDR3 DNA sequence: TGCGCCAGCAGCTTGGAAGAGGGAGTCTATGGCTACACCTTC. This codes for CASSLEEGVYGYTF.

The rearrangement links TRBV4-2 to TRBJ1-2; D is undetermined. In germline, CDR1 is LGHNA, CDR2 YNFKEQ. CDR3 length: 17 amino acids. Trimming took 4 bases from V and 7 from J, leaving 25 bases between them. CDR3 sequence (DNA): TGTGCCAGCAGCCCGACCCCTACAAAAGAAAAAAGCGGTGGCTACACCTTC. It is translated as CASSPTPTKEKSGGYTF.

This clone was found a few times. V is TRBV11-2 and J is TRBJ2-4, with D possibly TRBD1 on 5 matching bases. CDR3 length: 15 residues. Trimming removed 1 base from V and 3 bases from J, with 10 bases in between. Germline CDR1 is SGHAT and CDR2 is FQNNGV. CDR3 DNA sequence: TGTGCCAGCAGCTTAGTTACAGGTGGCAAAAACATTCAGTACTTC. Protein product: CASSLVTGGKNIQYF.

This chain uses TRBV10-3 with TRBJ2-3; 7 nucleotides align to TRBD2. CDR1 and CDR2 from the germline V gene are ENHRY and SYGVKD. The CDR3 sequence is 16 residues long. J lost 6 bases, V lost 0 bases, and 9 bases had no gene match. The CDR3 nucleotides read TGTGCCATCAGTGAGTCGGGGAGGGGTGTGTTGGATACGCAGTATTTT. This sequence encodes CAISESGRGVLDTQYF.